This is a list of T cell receptor beta chains from one sample in a study of cytomegalovirus exposure and HLA in healthy donors. Using immunoSEQ multiplex PCR, the repertoire was profiled, and TCRdb retains in-frame clones only, with some absent. This table has under 150,000 clones, around four fifths appearing once. What was sequenced was PBMCs. These receptors were taken from a man under 40 in good health and CMV-seronegative. The CDR3 runs from the conserved cysteine through the conserved F or W. D genes are given only for firm matches.

CDR3,DNA,length,D,J,V
CASRPDPRNIGNQPQHF,TGTGCCAGCAGGCCAGACCCCAGGAATATTGGCAATCAGCCCCAGCATTTT,17,.,TRBJ1-5,TRBV28
CASSQNRDINYGYTF,TGCGCCAGCAGCCAGAACCGGGACATAAACTATGGCTACACCTTC,15,.,TRBJ1-2,TRBV4-1
CASRDLSGTAFPYGYTF,TGTGCCAGCAGAGATTTATCCGGGACAGCCTTCCCCTATGGCTACACCTTC,17,TRBD1,TRBJ1-2,TRBV27
CASSWGAGGPQETQYF,TGCGCCAGCAGCTGGGGCGCGGGAGGCCCCCAAGAGACCCAGTACTTC,16,TRBD2,TRBJ2-5,TRBV5-1
CASSYRDTRGETQYF,TGTGCCAGCAGTTACCGGGACACCCGAGGGGAGACCCAGTACTTC,15,.,TRBJ2-5,TRBV6-5
CSVEQQGQEKLFF,TGCAGCGTTGAGCAACAGGGACAGGAAAAACTGTTTTTT,13,TRBD1,TRBJ1-4,TRBV29-1
CASSRRRGNSPLHF,TGTGCCAGCAGTCGAAGAAGGGGAAATTCACCCCTCCACTTT,14,.,TRBJ1-6,TRBV27
CAKRGSSGNTIYF,TGTGCCAAGAGAGGGTCGTCTGGAAACACCATATATTTT,13,.,TRBJ1-3,TRBV2
CASRPRSGNNYGYTF,TGTGCCAGCAGACCCCGTAGCGGAAATAACTATGGCTACACCTTC,15,.,TRBJ1-2,TRBV2
CASSRPGTDSKSQYF,TGTGCCAGCAGCCGACCTGGGACAGACTCGAAGTCCCAGTACTTC,15,TRBD1,TRBJ2-5,TRBV5-4
CAIGPGLLPKRGTSGNTIYF,TGTGCCATCGGACCGGGACTCCTGCCCAAAAGAGGGACCTCTGGAAACACCATATATTTT,20,.,TRBJ1-3,TRBV10-3
CSVEGGNDIDEQFF,TGCAGCGTTGAGGGGGGGAACGATATAGATGAGCAGTTCTTC,14,TRBD2,TRBJ2-1,TRBV29-1